This TCR beta chain comes out of a study of T cells in Graves' hyperthyroidism and ophthalmopathy. Study context: At the time of initial diagnosis and before any treatment, peripheral blood was collected.

Absence of ophthalmopathy progression within 18 months defined stable Graves' hyperthyroidism. Trimming cost V 8 bases and J 4 bases; bases outside gene matches: 14. Germline lookup yields CDR1 SNHLY and CDR2 FYNNEI. CDR3 length: 16 amino acids. Amplified regions were TCR beta CDR3 sequences from RNA transcripts. A set of HTBI primers served as the primers for a first-round RT-PCR of the TCR CDR3. TCRdb called the multiplex PCR reads again in MiXCR, with one record for every CDR3 protein. This table holds around 430,000 distinct CDR3 sequences, around 14% found once. This clonotype was seen at least ten times.

What was sequenced was blood. The V call is TRBV2, the J call TRBJ2-3, with 8 bases aligning to TRBD1. The TCR originated in a woman aged 25 to 45 with Graves' hyperthyroidism. CDR3 in amino acids: CASRTRLGQGPDTQYF. As DNA, the CDR3 is TGTGCCAGCCGAACCCGACTCGGACAGGGACCAGATACGCAGTATTTT.